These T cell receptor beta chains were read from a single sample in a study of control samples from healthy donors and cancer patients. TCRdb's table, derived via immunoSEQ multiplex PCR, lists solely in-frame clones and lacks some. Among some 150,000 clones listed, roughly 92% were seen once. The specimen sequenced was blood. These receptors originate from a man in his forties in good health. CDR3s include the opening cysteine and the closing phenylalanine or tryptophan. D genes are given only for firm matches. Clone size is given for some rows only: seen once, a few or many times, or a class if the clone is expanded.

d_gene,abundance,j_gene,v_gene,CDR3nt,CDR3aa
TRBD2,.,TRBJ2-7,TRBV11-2,TGTGCCAGCAGACAACTAGCGGGTCAACCCTACGAGCAGTACTTC,CASRQLAGQPYEQYF
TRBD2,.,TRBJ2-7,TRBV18,TGTGCCAGCTCACCGACGGGGGGCTCCTACGAGCAGTACTTC,CASSPTGGSYEQYF
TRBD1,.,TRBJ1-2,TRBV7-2,TGTGCCAGCAGCCTTCAGGGGGACTATGGCTACACCTTC,CASSLQGDYGYTF
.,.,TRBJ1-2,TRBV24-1,TGTGCCACCAGCCCCCCCGGCGGAAACTATGGCTACACCTTC,CATSPPGGNYGYTF
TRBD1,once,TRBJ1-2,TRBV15,TGTGCCACCAGCAGATTGACAGGGGACGGCTACACCTTC,CATSRLTGDGYTF
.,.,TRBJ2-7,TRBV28,TGTGCCAGCAGTTTGGTAAGAGTAGAATACGAGCAGTACTTC,CASSLVRVEYEQYF
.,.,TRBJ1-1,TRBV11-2,TGTGCCAGCAGTTCTCGGGGGGCACCCACTGAAGCTTTCTTT,CASSSRGAPTEAFF
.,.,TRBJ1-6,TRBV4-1,TGCGCCAGCAGCCCTACGGGGTATAATTCACCCCTCCACTTT,CASSPTGYNSPLHF
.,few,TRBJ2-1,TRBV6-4,TGTGCCAGCAGTGACAGGACACTCAATGAGCAGTTCTTC,CASSDRTLNEQFF
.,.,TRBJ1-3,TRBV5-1,TGCGCCAGCAGCCCGGGACACTCTGGAAACACCATATATTTT,CASSPGHSGNTIYF
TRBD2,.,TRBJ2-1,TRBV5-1,TGCGCCAGCAGGGTGGTCGCGGGGGGACCCCGGGTGGAGCAGTTCTTC,CASRVVAGGPRVEQFF
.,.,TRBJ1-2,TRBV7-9,TGTGCCAGCAGCTTATTGGGGAGGGACTATGGCTACACCTTC,CASSLLGRDYGYTF
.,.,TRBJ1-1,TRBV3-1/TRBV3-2,TGTGCCAGCAGCCAAGAGGAGGGACTATACACTGAAGCTTTCTTT,CASSQEEGLYTEAFF
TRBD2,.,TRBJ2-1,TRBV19,TGTGCCAGTAGTTCGGGGGGACTGGGCAATGAGCAGTTCTTC,CASSSGGLGNEQFF
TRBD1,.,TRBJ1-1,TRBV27,TGTGCCAGCAGTTTATCGGACAGGGTATCTGAAGCTTTCTTT,CASSLSDRVSEAFF
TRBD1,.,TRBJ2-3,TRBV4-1,TGCGCCAGCAGCCAAGGTACGACAGGGTACACAGATACGCAGTATTTT,CASSQGTTGYTDTQYF
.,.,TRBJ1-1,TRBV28,TGTGCCAGCAGTCCTGGACGGGGAATGAACACTGAAGCTTTCTTT,CASSPGRGMNTEAFF
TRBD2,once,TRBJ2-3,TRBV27,TGTGCCAGCAGACAACTAGCGGCTAGCACAGATACGCAGTATTTT,CASRQLAASTDTQYF
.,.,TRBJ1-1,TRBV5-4,TGTGCCAGCAGCTTGGAAACATCGAACACTGAAGCTTTCTTT,CASSLETSNTEAFF
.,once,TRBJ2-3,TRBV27,TGTGCCAGCAGTTTAGGGGCTCCATGGGCAGATACGCAGTATTTT,CASSLGAPWADTQYF
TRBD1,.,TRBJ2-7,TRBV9,TGTGCCAGCAGCGTATCGGGACAGGGATCATCCTACGAGCAGTACTTC,CASSVSGQGSSYEQYF
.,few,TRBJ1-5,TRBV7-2,TGTGCCAGCAGCCAGGGACACAGCAATCAGCCCCAGCATTTT,CASSQGHSNQPQHF
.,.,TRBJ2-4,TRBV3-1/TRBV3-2,TGTGCCAGCAGCCAAGCCGGACAGTTAGCCAAAAACATTCAGTACTTC,CASSQAGQLAKNIQYF
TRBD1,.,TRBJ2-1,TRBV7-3,TGTGCCAGCAGCCGACAGGGGGCGTCGTTCGCTGAGCAGTTCTTC,CASSRQGASFAEQFF
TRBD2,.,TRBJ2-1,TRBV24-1,TGTGCCACCAGTGGCCTACTAGCGGGGGACTACAATGAGCAGTTCTTC,CATSGLLAGDYNEQFF
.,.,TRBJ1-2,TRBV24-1,TGTGCCACCAGTGACCACAGGGACCCCTATGGCTACACCTTC,CATSDHRDPYGYTF
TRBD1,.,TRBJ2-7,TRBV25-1,TGTGCCAGCACTACAGGGGACGAGCAGTACTTC,CASTTGDEQYF
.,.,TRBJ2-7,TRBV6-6,TGTGCCAGCAGTTATAGTGAGTACGAGCAGTACTTC,CASSYSEYEQYF
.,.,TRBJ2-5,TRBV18,TGTGCCAGCTCCCCCCTCGGCAGGCTTTACCAAGAGACCCAGTACTTC,CASSPLGRLYQETQYF
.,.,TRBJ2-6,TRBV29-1,TGCAGCGTTGATCCCATTGGGGCCAACGTCCTGACTTTC,CSVDPIGANVLTF
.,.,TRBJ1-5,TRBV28,TGTGCCAGCAGTTTATTTAGGCAGCCCCAGCATTTT,CASSLFRQPQHF
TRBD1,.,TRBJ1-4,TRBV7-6,TGTGCCAGCAGCTTAGGTGGGACAGGGGGTGAAAAACTGTTTTTT,CASSLGGTGGEKLFF
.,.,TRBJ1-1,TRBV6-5,TGTGCCAGCACTATGCTTCTTCAGGGCACTGAAGCTTTCTTT,CASTMLLQGTEAFF
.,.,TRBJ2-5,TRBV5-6,TGTGCCAGCAGCTCGGGGGTACAGGGAGGGGAGACCCAGTACTTC,CASSSGVQGGETQYF
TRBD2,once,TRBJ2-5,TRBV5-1,TGCGCCAGCAGCCTCGGGACTAGTGTTGAGACCCAGTACTTC,CASSLGTSVETQYF
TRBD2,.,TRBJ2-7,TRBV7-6,TGTGCCAGCAGCTTATCCGAGCGGGGGCCCTACGAGCAGTACTTC,CASSLSERGPYEQYF
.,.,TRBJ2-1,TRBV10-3,TGTGCCATCAGTGGGACAACCTACAATGAGCAGTTCTTC,CAISGTTYNEQFF
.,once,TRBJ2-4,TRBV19,TGTGCCAGTAGTATGGGGCTTGTGGGGGTTCAGTACTTC,CASSMGLVGVQYF
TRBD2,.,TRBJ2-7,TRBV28,TGTGCCAGCAGTTTCCCCTCGGCTAGCGGGAGAACCTACGAGCAGTACTTC,CASSFPSASGRTYEQYF
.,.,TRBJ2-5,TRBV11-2,TGTGCCAGCAGCAGAGGGGTAGGGGAGACCCAGTACTTC,CASSRGVGETQYF
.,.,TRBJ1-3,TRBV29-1,TGCAGCGTTACAGGACAGTCTGGAAACACCATATATTTT,CSVTGQSGNTIYF
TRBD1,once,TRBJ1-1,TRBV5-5,TGTGCCAGCAGCTGGGACCAGGGGGCTCTGAACGCCACTGAAGCTTTCTTT,CASSWDQGALNATEAFF
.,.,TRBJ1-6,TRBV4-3,TGCGCCAGCAGCCAAGAACGGGAGAATTCACCCCTCCACTTT,CASSQERENSPLHF
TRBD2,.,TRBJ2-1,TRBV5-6,TGTGCCAGCAGCTGGGGGACTAGCGGGAGTATCGATGAGCAGTTCTTC,CASSWGTSGSIDEQFF
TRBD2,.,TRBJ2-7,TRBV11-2,TGTGCCAGCAGCTTAGAAATAGCGGGGGGGAAATTCCTCTCCTACGAGCAGTACTTC,CASSLEIAGGKFLSYEQYF